What follows are 27 T cell receptor beta chains derived from one specimen sequenced in a study of beta chain features in type 1 diabetes. Of the isolated RNA, all was reverse transcribed, and so the sequenced material was expressed TCRB transcripts. The table came from immunoSEQ multiplex PCR; TCRdb's copy has only in-frame clones and leaves some out. The sample holds roughly 240,000 clones, 11% to 15% seen once. The specimen was naive CD4+ T cells from blood. These receptors came from a woman aged 40-49 years in good health.

This clone was seen a few times. The chain carries TRBV2 and TRBJ1-5, with a possible D match to TRBD1 (5 bases). Germline loops: CDR1 SNHLY, CDR2 FYNNEI. V gave up 1 base and J gave up 3 bases, with 13 bases separating them. This CDR3 comprises 16 residues. CDR3 region: CASSEGQSGYNQPQHF. CDR3 nucleotide sequence: TGTGCCAGCAGTGAAGGACAGTCCGGCTACAATCAGCCCCAGCATTTT.

This clone came up a few times. The gene calls are TRBV19 and TRBJ1-5; 8 bases agree with TRBD1. V gave up 4 bases and J gave up 7 bases; unmatched junction bases: 12. This CDR3 contains 16 residues. Germline V CDR1 and CDR2: LNHDA, SQIVND (reference sequence). The CDR3: CASSTRQGFVGQPQHF. The CDR3 DNA follows: TGTGCCAGTAGTACGAGACAGGGGTTTGTCGGCCAGCCCCAGCATTTT.

This clone was observed a few times. The chain combines TRBV6-8 with TRBJ2-3; D not resolved. The V end was cut by 6 bases, the J end by 1 base, with 11 bases between. Germline V CDR1 and CDR2: MNHGY, SAAAGT. This CDR3 contains 14 residues. The CDR3 protein is CASSHDSRTDTQYF. The CDR3 region has the DNA TGTGCCAGCAGCCATGACTCCCGCACAGATACGCAGTATTTT.

The chain couples TRBV28 to TRBJ2-1; a possible D gene is TRBD2 (5 bases). CDR3 length equals 12 residues. V lost 2 bases and J 8 bases, leaving 7 bases between the germline ends. CDR1 and CDR2 (germline): MDHEN, SYDVKM. The CDR3 DNA reads as TGTGCCAGCAGTTTAGCGGGCTATGAGCAGTTCTTC. This codes for CASSLAGYEQFF. The full variable domain, with the rest looked up from reference TRBV28 and TRBJ2-1, is DVKVTQSSRYLVKRTGEKVFLECVQDMDHENMFWYRQDPGLGLRLIYFSYDVKMKEKGDIPEGYSVSREKKERFSLILESASTNQTSMYLCASSLAGYEQFFGPGTRLTVL.

This clone occurred a few times. This chain joins TRBV7-2 and TRBJ2-6; D remains unclear. Germline assignment: CDR1 SGHTA and CDR2 FQGNSA. V was shortened by 8 bases and J by 3 bases, with 8 bases between the two germline ends. The CDR3 is 13 residues long. The CDR3 DNA follows: TGTGCCAGCGCAGTCGATGGGGCCAACGTCCTGACTTTC. This codes for CASAVDGANVLTF.

The chain links TRBV4-3 to TRBJ2-3; possibly TRBD2 for D (5 bases). V was pared by 8 bases and J by 1 base, with 13 bases between. Germline assignment: CDR1 LGHNA and CDR2 YSLEER. The CDR3 extends over 14 amino acids. CDR3 sequence reads: CASGLRFGTDTQYF. In DNA form, the CDR3 reads TGCGCCAGCGGACTGCGATTCGGCACAGATACGCAGTATTTT.

This chain connects TRBV9 to TRBJ2-1, with a weak D call TRBD2 (5 bases). Germline values: CDR1 SGDLS, CDR2 YYNGEE. Trimming pared 0 bases from V and 12 bases from J, leaving 10 bases between. CDR3 length: 12 amino acids. The CDR3 DNA follows: TGTGCCAGCAGCGTAGGGGCCCGGGGGCAGTTCTTC. Amino acids: CASSVGARGQFF.

The rearrangement links TRBV5-4 to TRBJ2-1; 8 bases line up with TRBD2. Germline V gives CDR1 SGHNT, CDR2 YYREEE (reference sequence). The CDR3 runs 15 residues. Unmatched junction bases numbered 5, after V lost 2 bases and J lost 4 bases. The CDR3 DNA follows: TGTGCCAGCAGCTTTAGCGGGGTAGTATACAATGAGCAGTTCTTC. This codes for CASSFSGVVYNEQFF.

CDR3 loop: CASIPRENYGYTF. In nucleotides, the CDR3 is TGTGCCAGTATCCCAAGGGAGAACTATGGCTACACCTTC. V usage is TRBV19 and J usage is TRBJ1-2; D not certain. CDR3 size: 13 residues. The germline CDR1 and CDR2 sequences are LNHDA and SQIVND (reference sequence). The V end was cut by 7 bases, the J end by 2 bases, with 11 bases between.

This clone has a count of ten or more. The rearrangement uses TRBV4-1 and TRBJ2-7, with D maybe TRBD1 (5 bases). The CDR3 is 15 residues long. Germline loops: CDR1 MGHRA, CDR2 YSYEKL. V dropped 1 base and J dropped 1 base, with 11 bases sitting between them. In nucleotides, the CDR3 is TGCGCCAGCAGCCAAGTTGGGGCTCAGTCCTACGAGCAGTACTTC. This translates into CASSQVGAQSYEQYF.

The chain joins TRBV19 to TRBJ2-1, with 7 bases fitting TRBD1. This CDR3 is built from 16 residues. Trimming took 5 bases from V and 7 from J; bases not matched to a gene: 14. The germline V gene encodes CDR1 LNHDA and CDR2 SQIVND (reference sequence). CDR3 amino acids: CASSGETGYHQNEQFF. CDR3 sequence (DNA): TGTGCCAGTAGTGGCGAGACAGGGTATCATCAAAATGAGCAGTTCTTC.

The chain recombines TRBV7-2 with TRBJ2-3; 7 nucleotides agree with TRBD2. Germline trimming cut 5 bases from V and 4 bases from J; bases unmatched to any gene: 6. Germline V gene sequence: CDR1 SGHTA, CDR2 FQGNSA. CDR3 size: 14 residues. CDR3 sequence reads: CASSAGLGADTQYF. Here the CDR3 DNA reads TGTGCCAGCAGCGCCGGACTAGGGGCAGATACGCAGTATTTT.

This clone appeared a few times. This chain connects TRBV2 to TRBJ1-6; tentatively, D is TRBD1 (5 bases). This CDR3 contains 15 residues. CDR1 is SNHLY and CDR2 is FYNNEI in the germline V gene. Between the trimmed V and J ends, which lost 7 bases and 9 bases, there was a span of 19 bases. CDR3 residues: CASTELSGGGSPLHF. The CDR3 region has the DNA TGTGCCAGCACCGAACTTAGCGGGGGGGGTTCACCCCTCCACTTT.

The table lists this clone with a few counts. This rearrangement joins TRBV19 to TRBJ1-1; D ambiguous. Trimming stripped 5 bases from V and 11 bases from J, with 15 bases between. Germline V CDR1 and CDR2: LNHDA, SQIVND (reference sequence). The CDR3 has 12 residues. CDR3 residues: CASSFLGNTAFF. CDR3 DNA: TGTGCCAGTAGTTTCCTCGGGAACACGGCTTTCTTT.

This chain connects TRBV11-2 to TRBJ2-1, with 7 bases fitting TRBD2. The CDR3 has 14 amino acids. V dropped 5 bases and J dropped 8; count of bases not matched to a gene: 9. The germline V gene encodes CDR1 SGHAT and CDR2 FQNNGV. The CDR3 nucleotides read TGTGCCAGCAGCCCTGGTGGGGGGGGGTATGAGCAGTTCTTC. This encodes CASSPGGGGYEQFF.

The V gene is TRBV27, the J gene TRBJ2-3; possibly TRBD1 for D (6 bases). This CDR3 has 15 residues. Germline V gives CDR1 MNHEY, CDR2 SMNVEV (reference sequence). V was shortened by 3 bases and J by 4 bases, with 14 bases between the two germline ends. The CDR3 sequence is CASSFQGLSPDTQYF. As DNA, the CDR3 is TGTGCCAGCAGTTTCCAGGGGCTTAGCCCAGATACGCAGTATTTT.

This clone has just a few counts. This chain uses TRBV18 with TRBJ1-1; TRBD1 matches at 11 bases. The CDR3 is made up of 16 amino acids. Per germline, CDR1 KGHSH and CDR2 LQKENI. The V gene end was trimmed by 3 bases and the J gene end by 6 bases; junction bases not matched to a gene: 9. The CDR3 region has the DNA TGTGCCAGCTCACCTTCTCCCGGGACAGGGGGGCCTGAAGCTTTCTTT. Translated: CASSPSPGTGGPEAFF.

The J gene is TRBJ2-7, the V gene TRBV6-4; D not resolved. This CDR3 has 17 amino acids. Germline assignment: CDR1 MRHNA and CDR2 SNTAGT. V was cut by 6 bases and J by 9 bases, with 30 bases left in between. The CDR3 region is CASSLENVVPWPNVQYF. CDR3 sequence (DNA): TGTGCCAGCAGCCTTGAAAACGTGGTCCCCTGGCCCAATGTGCAGTACTTC.

The chain employs TRBV2 and TRBJ2-5, with 11 bases aligning to TRBD1. The ends lost 7 bases at V and 5 bases at J; junction bases unmatched: 9. The CDR3 contains 15 residues. Per the germline V gene, CDR1 is SNHLY and CDR2 is FYNNEI. The DNA for the CDR3 is TGTGCCAGCACCTGGACAGGGGGCGCGGGGGAGACCCAGTACTTC. Protein product: CASTWTGGAGETQYF.

Comment on this clone: Other DNA sequences in this specimen translate into the identical CDR3. The chain combines TRBV5-1 with TRBJ2-5; 13 positions agree with TRBD2. Germline V gene lookup returns CDR1 SGHRS and CDR2 YFSETQ. The CDR3 consists of 15 residues. Unmatched junction bases numbered 2, after V lost 4 bases and J lost 2 bases. The DNA for the CDR3 is TGCGCCAGCAGCCGGACTAGCGGGGGACAAGAGACCCAGTACTTC. It yields the protein CASSRTSGGQETQYF.

The genes are TRBV29-1 and TRBJ2-1, with 9 bases aligning to TRBD1. J gave up 1 base and V 6 bases, and 7 bases lay outside the gene matches. The CDR3 is 15 residues long. CDR1 and CDR2 from the germline V gene are SQVTM and ANQGSEA. CDR3 bases: TGCAGCGTAGAGGGGACAGGGAATTCCTACAATGAGCAGTTCTTC. This gives the protein CSVEGTGNSYNEQFF.

This clone was found many times. This chain connects TRBV29-1 to TRBJ2-5; D unresolved. This CDR3 comprises 12 residues. V shed 2 bases and J shed 10 bases, with 14 bases lying between them. Germline CDR1 is SQVTM and CDR2 is ANQGSEA. CDR3 bases: TGCAGCGTTGAACTAGTCGGTGTACACCAGTACTTC. It is translated as CSVELVGVHQYF.

This clone showed up just a few times. This rearrangement joins TRBV7-6 to TRBJ2-2, with 8 bases that match TRBD2. The germline V gene encodes CDR1 SGHVS and CDR2 FNYEAQ. CDR3 length equals 16 residues. The V gene end was trimmed by 1 base and the J gene end by 1 base; junction bases not matched to a gene: 2. DNA for the CDR3: TGTGCCAGCAGCTTAGAAAGCGGGGGGAACACCGGGGAGCTGTTTTTT. Protein: CASSLESGGNTGELFF.

This clone was detected a few times. The chain couples TRBV18 to TRBJ1-1, with D perhaps TRBD1 (5 bases). Trimming took 6 bases from V and 1 from J, leaving 15 bases between them. Per the germline V gene, CDR1 is KGHSH and CDR2 is LQKENI. This CDR3 has 15 residues. This CDR3 is CASSKMGGTNTEAFF. As DNA, the CDR3 is TGTGCCAGCTCGAAAATGGGGGGGACGAACACTGAAGCTTTCTTT.

V and J are TRBV12-5 and TRBJ1-4, with a weak D call TRBD1 (5 bases). The CDR3 runs 14 residues. The germline V gene has CDR1 LGHNT and CDR2 FRNRAP. The V gene lost 5 bases and the J gene lost 5 bases, with 12 bases spanning the gap. The CDR3 coding sequence is TGTGCTAGTGGTGCGGGGACTCACAATGAAAAACTGTTTTTT. Translating gives CASGAGTHNEKLFF.

This clone turned up a few times. The rearrangement links TRBV5-1 to TRBJ1-5; 7 nucleotides agree with TRBD1. The CDR3 has 13 amino acids. J lost 5 bases, V lost 3 bases, and 2 bases had no gene match. Germline V gene sequence: CDR1 SGHRS, CDR2 YFSETQ. CDR3 residues: CASSSDRDQPQHF. In nucleotides, the CDR3 is TGCGCCAGCAGCTCAGACAGGGATCAGCCCCAGCATTTT. Supplemented by reference TRBV5-1 and TRBJ1-5, the full variable domain reads KAGVTQTPRYLIKTRGQQVTLSCSPISGHRSVSWYQQTPGQGLQFLFEYFSETQRNKGNFPGRFSGRQFSNSRSEMNVSTLELGDSALYLCASSSDRDQPQHFGDGTRLSIL.

Written as DNA, the CDR3 is TGTGCCAGCAGCTCCCTGACAGGGTTTCAGCCCCAGCATTTT. Its translation: CASSSLTGFQPQHF. This chain uses TRBV6-6 with TRBJ1-5; 7 bases map to TRBD1. Per the germline V gene, CDR1 is MNHNY and CDR2 is SVGAGI (reference sequence). The CDR3 consists of 14 residues. Trimming at V came to 6 bases and at J to 6 bases, leaving 8 bases not matched to a gene.